This T cell receptor beta chain was recovered during a study of PD-1 blockade in classical Hodgkin lymphoma. Sequencing used immunoSEQ multiplex PCR; TCRdb keeps in-frame clones, though not all of them. The sample contains roughly 19,000 clones, around 85% of which appear only once. CDR3 size: 16 residues. Germline CDR1 SGHRS, CDR2 YFSETQ. The J segment lost 0 bases and the V segment lost 0 bases, leaving 6 bases of the junction unmatched. Relapse after autologous stem cell transplantation occurred in every patient, and brentuximab vedotin exposure varied. The specimen was peripheral blood mononuclear cells (PBMCs), collected at baseline. The source of this sequence is a human donor with classical Hodgkin lymphoma. The chain uses TRBV5-1 and TRBJ2-7; 7 bases match TRBD2. The CDR3 coding sequence is TGCGCCAGCAGCTTGGGAGAGGGGAGGGGCTCCTACGAGCAGTACTTC. Amino acids: CASSLGEGRGSYEQYF.